This TCR beta chain is from a study of shared clonotypes between healthy human individuals. TCRdb keeps only in-frame clones here, not all; method: immunoSEQ multiplex PCR. The sample has 2 million to 2.5 million clones, 85% to 95% seen once. The germline gives CDR1 SGHVS, CDR2 FQNEAQ. CDR3 size: 12 residues. V shed 5 bases and J 14 bases; nucleotides not matched to a gene: 9. The chain employs TRBV7-8 and TRBJ2-3; 8 nucleotides match TRBD1. This clonotype was obtained from a man aged 18 to 30 in good health. Some clones in this sample may be carry-over from other donors' samples. The sequencing sample was made of naive CD4+ T cells from PBMCs. Subset defined: CD45RA+ positively selected. CDR3 sequence (DNA): TGTGCCAGCAGCAGGACAGGGAGCAGCATGTATTTT. Protein sequence: CASSRTGSSMYF.